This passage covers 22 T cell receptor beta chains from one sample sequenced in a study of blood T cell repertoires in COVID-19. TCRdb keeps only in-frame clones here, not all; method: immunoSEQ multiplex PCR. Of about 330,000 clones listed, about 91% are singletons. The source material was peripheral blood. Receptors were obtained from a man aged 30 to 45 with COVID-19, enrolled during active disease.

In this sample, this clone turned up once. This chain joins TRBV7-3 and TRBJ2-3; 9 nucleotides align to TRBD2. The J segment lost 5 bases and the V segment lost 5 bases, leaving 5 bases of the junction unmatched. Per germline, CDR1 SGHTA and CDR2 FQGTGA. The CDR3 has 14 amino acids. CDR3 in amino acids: CASSQAGGKDTQYF. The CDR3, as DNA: TGTGCCAGCAGCCAAGCGGGGGGTAAAGATACGCAGTATTTT.

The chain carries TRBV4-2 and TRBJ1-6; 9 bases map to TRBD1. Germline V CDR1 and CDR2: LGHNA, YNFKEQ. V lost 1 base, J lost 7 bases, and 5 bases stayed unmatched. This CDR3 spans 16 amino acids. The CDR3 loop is CASSQVLGQGNSPLHF. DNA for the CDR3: TGTGCCAGCAGCCAAGTTCTCGGACAGGGGAATTCACCCCTCCACTTT.

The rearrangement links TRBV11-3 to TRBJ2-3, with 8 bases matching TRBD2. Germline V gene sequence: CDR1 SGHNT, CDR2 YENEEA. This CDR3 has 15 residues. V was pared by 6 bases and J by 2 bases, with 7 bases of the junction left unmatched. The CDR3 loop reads CASSLGLALTDTQYF. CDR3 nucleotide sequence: TGTGCCAGCAGTCTCGGACTAGCCCTCACAGATACGCAGTATTTT.

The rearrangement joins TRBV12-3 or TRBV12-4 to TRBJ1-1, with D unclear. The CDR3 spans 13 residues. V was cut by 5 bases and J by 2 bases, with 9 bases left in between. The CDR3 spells CASSRGLNTEAFF. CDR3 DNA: TGTGCCAGCAGTCGTGGACTCAACACTGAAGCTTTCTTT.

The CDR3 loop reads CASSDRGRGTAGGYTF. The DNA of the CDR3 is TGCGCCAGCAGTGACAGGGGGCGCGGTACGGCTGGGGGCTACACCTTC. This rearrangement joins TRBV5-1 to TRBJ1-2; TRBD1 matches at 10 bases. The CDR3 totals 16 residues. Germline assignment: CDR1 SGHRS and CDR2 YFSETQ. V gave up 5 bases and J gave up 8 bases; unmatched junction bases: 15.

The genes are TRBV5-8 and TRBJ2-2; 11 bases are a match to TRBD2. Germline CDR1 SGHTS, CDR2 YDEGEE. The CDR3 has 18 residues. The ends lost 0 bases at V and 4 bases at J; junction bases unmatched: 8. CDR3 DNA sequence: TGTGCCAGCAGCTTGGCCCACACTAGCGGGAGTTTCACCGGGGAGCTGTTTTTT. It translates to CASSLAHTSGSFTGELFF.

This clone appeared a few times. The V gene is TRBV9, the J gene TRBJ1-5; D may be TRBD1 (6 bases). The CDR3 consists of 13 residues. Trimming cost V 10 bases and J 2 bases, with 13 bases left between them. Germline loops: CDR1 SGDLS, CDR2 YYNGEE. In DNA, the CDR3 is TGTGCCGACGGGACACGCCGCAATCAGCCCCAGCATTTT. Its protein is CADGTRRNQPQHF.

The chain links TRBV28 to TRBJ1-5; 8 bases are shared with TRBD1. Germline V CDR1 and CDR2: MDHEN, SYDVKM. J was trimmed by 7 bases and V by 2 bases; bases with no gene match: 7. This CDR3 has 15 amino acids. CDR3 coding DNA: TGTGCCAGCAGTTTACCCGACAGGGGAAGGCAGCCCCAGCATTTT. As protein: CASSLPDRGRQPQHF.

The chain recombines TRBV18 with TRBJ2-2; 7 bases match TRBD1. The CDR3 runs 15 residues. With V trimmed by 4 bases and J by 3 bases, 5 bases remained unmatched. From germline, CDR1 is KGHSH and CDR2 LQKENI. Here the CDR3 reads CASSQGTADTGELFF. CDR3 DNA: TGTGCCAGCTCACAGGGGACAGCCGACACCGGGGAGCTGTTTTTT.

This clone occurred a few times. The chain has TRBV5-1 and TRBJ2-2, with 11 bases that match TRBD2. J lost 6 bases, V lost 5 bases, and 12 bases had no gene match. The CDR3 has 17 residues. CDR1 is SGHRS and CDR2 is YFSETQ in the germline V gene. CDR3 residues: CASSRSASGGSAGELFF. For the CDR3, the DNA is TGCGCCAGCAGTCGATCCGCTAGCGGGGGGTCGGCCGGGGAGCTGTTTTTT.

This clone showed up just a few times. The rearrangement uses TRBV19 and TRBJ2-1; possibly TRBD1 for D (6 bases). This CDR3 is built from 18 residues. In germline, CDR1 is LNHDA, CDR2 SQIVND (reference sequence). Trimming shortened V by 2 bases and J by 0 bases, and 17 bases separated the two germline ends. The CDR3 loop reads CASSIRGTPPGSYNEQFF. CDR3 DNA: TGTGCCAGTAGTATAAGGGGGACACCTCCGGGCTCCTACAATGAGCAGTTCTTC.

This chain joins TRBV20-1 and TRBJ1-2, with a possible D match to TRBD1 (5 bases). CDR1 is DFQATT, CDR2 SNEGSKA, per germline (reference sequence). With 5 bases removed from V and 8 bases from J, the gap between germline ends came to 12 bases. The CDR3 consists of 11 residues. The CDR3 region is CSAGGVLGYTF. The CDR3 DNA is TGCAGTGCTGGGGGGGTATTGGGCTACACCTTC.

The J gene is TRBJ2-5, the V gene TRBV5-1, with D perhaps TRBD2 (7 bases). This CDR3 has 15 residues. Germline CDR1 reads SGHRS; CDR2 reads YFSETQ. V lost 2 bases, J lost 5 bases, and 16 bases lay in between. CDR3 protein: CASSFPGGGGETQYF. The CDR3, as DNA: TGCGCCAGCAGCTTCCCGGGGGGCGGTGGGGAGACCCAGTACTTC.

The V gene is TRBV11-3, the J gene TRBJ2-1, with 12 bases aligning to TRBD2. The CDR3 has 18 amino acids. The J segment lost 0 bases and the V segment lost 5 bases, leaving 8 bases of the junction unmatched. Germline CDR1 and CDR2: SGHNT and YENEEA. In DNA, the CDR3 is TGTGCCAGCAGCCTTGGGACTAGCGGGTCCTTCTCCTACAATGAGCAGTTCTTC. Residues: CASSLGTSGSFSYNEQFF.

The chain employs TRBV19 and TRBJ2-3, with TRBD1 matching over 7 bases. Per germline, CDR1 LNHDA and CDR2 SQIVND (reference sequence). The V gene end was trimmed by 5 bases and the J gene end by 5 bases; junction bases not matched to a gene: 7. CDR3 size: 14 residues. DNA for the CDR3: TGTGCCAGTAGTCCGACAGGGTCGCGAGATACGCAGTATTTT. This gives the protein CASSPTGSRDTQYF.

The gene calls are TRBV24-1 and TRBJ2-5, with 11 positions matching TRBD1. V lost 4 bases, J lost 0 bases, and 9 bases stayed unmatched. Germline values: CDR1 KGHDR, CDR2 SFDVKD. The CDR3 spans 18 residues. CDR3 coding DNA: TGTGCCACCAGTGACCCCGGGACAGGGGGGAACCACCAAGAGACCCAGTACTTC. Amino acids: CATSDPGTGGNHQETQYF.

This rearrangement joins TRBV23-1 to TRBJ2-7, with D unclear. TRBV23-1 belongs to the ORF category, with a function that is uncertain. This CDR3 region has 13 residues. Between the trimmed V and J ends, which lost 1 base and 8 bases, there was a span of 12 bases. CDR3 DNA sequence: TGCGCCAGCAGTCAATTCAGAAGTGGCAAGCAGTACTTC. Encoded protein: CASSQFRSGKQYF.

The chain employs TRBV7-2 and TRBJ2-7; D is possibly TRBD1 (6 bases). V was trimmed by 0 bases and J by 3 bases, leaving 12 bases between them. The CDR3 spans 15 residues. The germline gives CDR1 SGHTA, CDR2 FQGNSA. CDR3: CASSLATGTYYEQYF. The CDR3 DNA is TGTGCCAGCAGCTTAGCAACCGGGACATACTACGAGCAGTACTTC.

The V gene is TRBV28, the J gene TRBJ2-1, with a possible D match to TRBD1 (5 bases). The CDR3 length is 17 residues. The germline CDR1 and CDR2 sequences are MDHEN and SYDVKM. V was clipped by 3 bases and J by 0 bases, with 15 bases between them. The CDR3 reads CASSFPTEALSYNEQFF. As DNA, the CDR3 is TGTGCCAGCAGTTTCCCGACAGAGGCCCTCTCCTACAATGAGCAGTTCTTC.

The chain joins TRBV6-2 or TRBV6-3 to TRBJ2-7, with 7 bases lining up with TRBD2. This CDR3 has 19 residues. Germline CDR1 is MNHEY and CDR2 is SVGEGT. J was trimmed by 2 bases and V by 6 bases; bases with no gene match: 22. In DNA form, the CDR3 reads TGTGCCAGCAGCTCCCAGCGTTGGGGCGGGAGCCTCCTCCCCTACGAGCAGTACTTC. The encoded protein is CASSSQRWGGSLLPYEQYF.

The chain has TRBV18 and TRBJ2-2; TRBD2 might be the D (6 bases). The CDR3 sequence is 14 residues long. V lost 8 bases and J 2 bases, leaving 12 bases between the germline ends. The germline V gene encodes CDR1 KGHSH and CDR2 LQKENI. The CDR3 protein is CASTTGLNTGELFF. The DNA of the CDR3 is TGTGCCAGCACCACGGGACTCAACACCGGGGAGCTGTTTTTT. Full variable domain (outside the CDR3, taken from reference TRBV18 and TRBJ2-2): NAGVMQNPRHLVRRRGQEARLRCSPMKGHSHVYWYRQLPEEGLKFMVYLQKENIIDESGMPKERFSAEFPKEGPSILRIQQVVRGDSAAYFCASTTGLNTGELFFGEGSRLTVL.

CDR3 sequence: CASSPAGQPNEKLFF. The CDR3 region has the DNA TGTGCCAGCAGCCCCGCGGGACAGCCTAATGAAAAACTGTTTTTT. The chain is built from TRBV7-8 and TRBJ1-4; 7 nucleotides match TRBD1. Germline lookup yields CDR1 SGHVS and CDR2 FQNEAQ. Trimming removed 5 bases from V and 3 bases from J; junction bases left unmatched: 6. The CDR3 sequence is 15 residues long.